This T cell receptor (beta chain) was sequenced in a study of radiotherapy plus CTLA-4 blockade in lung cancer. The protocol was immunoSEQ multiplex PCR, while the TCRdb copy is restricted to in-frame clones and leaves out a portion. The profile shows more than 90,000 clones, roughly 85% of them singletons. The CDR3 sequence is 15 residues long. CDR1 and CDR2 from the germline V gene are PRHDT and FYEKMQ (reference sequence). The V gene lost 5 bases and the J gene lost 1 base, with 12 bases spanning the gap. The starting material was peripheral blood, obtained from a patient treated with radiotherapy plus ipilimumab. The TCR originated in a human donor with non-small cell lung cancer that progressed on radiotherapy plus ipilimumab. The chain carries TRBV13 and TRBJ2-4, with D maybe TRBD1 (6 bases). As DNA, the CDR3 is TGTGCCAGCAGCCACAGGGCGGCGGCCAAAAACATTCAGTACTTC. Amino acids: CASSHRAAAKNIQYF.